The sample holds a few counts of the clone carrying this T cell receptor (beta chain). The 5'RACE method, run with constant-segment primers, produced TCR alpha and TCR beta cDNA libraries (carrying sample barcodes and UMIs). TCRdb re-called the 5' RACE reads through MiXCR, storing one row per CDR3 protein. The sample has about 470,000 distinct CDR3 sequences, around 27% seen once. These data originate in a study of T-cell memory formation after mild COVID-19. The V gene lost 0 bases and the J gene lost 6 bases, with 8 bases spanning the gap. Germline V gives CDR1 SEHNR, CDR2 FQNEAQ (reference sequence). The CDR3 consists of 13 residues.

This receptor was identified in an adult woman who had mild COVID-19 (a few samples of this study predate the infection). Cell type and time point are not known. This chain connects TRBV7-9 to TRBJ1-1; D call uncertain. The sample taken for sequencing was PBMCs or a T cell subset sorted from them (not recorded which). CDR3 sequence reads: CASSLAQRSEAFF. The DNA of the CDR3 is TGTGCCAGCAGCTTAGCGCAGCGGTCTGAAGCTTTCTTT.